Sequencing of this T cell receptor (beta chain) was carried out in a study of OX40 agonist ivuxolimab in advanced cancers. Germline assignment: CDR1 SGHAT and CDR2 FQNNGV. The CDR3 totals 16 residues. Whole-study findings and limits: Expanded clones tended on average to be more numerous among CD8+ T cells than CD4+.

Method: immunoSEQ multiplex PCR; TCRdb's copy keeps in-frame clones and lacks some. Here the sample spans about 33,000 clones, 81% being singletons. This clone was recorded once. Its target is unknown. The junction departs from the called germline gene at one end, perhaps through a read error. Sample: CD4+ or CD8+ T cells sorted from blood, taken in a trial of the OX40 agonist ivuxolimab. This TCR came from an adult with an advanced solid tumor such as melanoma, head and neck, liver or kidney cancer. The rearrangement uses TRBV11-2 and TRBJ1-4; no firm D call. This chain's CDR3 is CASSFSLDTRKRKTVF. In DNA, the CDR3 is TGTGCCAGCAGCTTCTCCCTGGATACTAGGAAGCGAAAAACTGTTTTT.